This passage covers 15 T cell receptor beta chains from one sample sequenced in a study of CD8 T cells in Susac syndrome (dated by TCRdb to the late 2010s). The library was built by means of the immunoSEQ multiplex PCR assay. RNA was extracted with the RNeasy kit and 0.5 to 1 ug was reverse transcribed using random hexamers. The public reads were quality trimmed at Q25 with fastp and then assembled into clones with MiXCR by TCRdb, keeping productive beta chains. Each record represents a unique CDR3 protein, reported with the most common genes and DNA among its rows. The sample yields around 77,000 distinct CDR3 sequences; 96% were counted once. Jointly, the top ten make up 0.095% to 0.13% of the sample. What was sequenced was CD4+ T cells from PBMCs. Source of these receptors: a human donor with multiple sclerosis.

The CDR3 is CATSRVGPPTGTYEQYF. The DNA for the CDR3 is TGTGCCACCAGCAGAGTAGGTCCGCCGACAGGTACCTACGAGCAGTACTTC. The chain recombines TRBV15 with TRBJ2-7; a possible D gene is TRBD1 (6 bases). Trimming took off 1 base at V and 2 bases at J, with 18 bases between the two ends. Germline loops: CDR1 LNHNV, CDR2 YYDKDF (reference sequence). This CDR3 is 17 amino acids long. Complete variable domain (other parts from reference TRBV15 and TRBJ2-7): DAMVIQNPRYQVTQFGKPVTLSCSQTLNHNVMYWYQQKSSQAPKLLFHYYDKDFNNEADTPDNFQSRRPNTSFCFLDIRSPGLGDTAMYLCATSRVGPPTGTYEQYFGPGTRLTVT.

This clonotype was recorded once. The chain is built from TRBV5-4 and TRBJ2-1; tentatively, D is TRBD2 (5 bases). The CDR3 contains 13 residues. The germline CDR1 and CDR2 sequences are SGHNT and YYREEE (reference sequence). V was cut by 2 bases and J by 5 bases, with 8 bases left in between. The CDR3 nucleotides are TGTGCCAGCAGCTTCCGGACTGACAATGAGCAGTTCTTC. Its translation is CASSFRTDNEQFF.

The V gene is TRBV4-3, the J gene TRBJ2-3; 14 bases line up with TRBD2. The V gene end was trimmed by 3 bases and the J gene end by 3 bases; junction bases not matched to a gene: 14. CDR1 is LGHNA, CDR2 YSLEER, per germline. The CDR3 spans 20 residues. CDR3 nucleotides: TGCGCCAGCAGCCAGAAGGGACTAGCGGGGGCCTCACCTTGGACAGATACGCAGTATTTT. Translation: CASSQKGLAGASPWTDTQYF.

The V call is TRBV6-1, the J call TRBJ2-3, with 8 bases lining up with TRBD1. This CDR3 contains 18 residues. Unmatched junction bases numbered 15, after V lost 2 bases and J lost 5 bases. Germline CDR1 MNHNS, CDR2 SASEGT. The CDR3 DNA sequence: TGTGCCAGCAGTGAAAATCTCGGGACAGGTCAGCGAGAAGATACGCAGTATTTT. It yields the protein CASSENLGTGQREDTQYF.

In this sample, this clonotype turned up a few times. V gene TRBV6-5 combines with J gene TRBJ1-5; 10 positions match TRBD1. The germline V gene encodes CDR1 MNHEY and CDR2 SVGAGI. The CDR3 sequence is 15 residues long. The V and J ends lost 3 bases and 3 bases, in that order; junction bases with no gene match: 2. CDR3 bases: TGTGCCAGCAGTTATGGGACAGGGGTCAATCAGCCCCAGCATTTT. Translation gives CASSYGTGVNQPQHF.

This clonotype turned up a few times. The chain has TRBV11-3 and TRBJ2-7; D gene unclear. Deletions cut 5 bases from V and 1 base from J, with 6 bases between. The CDR3 has 12 residues. From germline, CDR1 is SGHNT and CDR2 YENEEA. This chain's CDR3 is CASSPSSYEQYF. CDR3 DNA sequence: TGTGCCAGCAGCCCTAGTTCCTACGAGCAGTACTTC. Based on the CDR3 plus reference TRBV11-3 and TRBJ2-7, the full variable domain is EAGVVQSPRYKIIEKKQPVAFWCNPISGHNTLYWYLQNLGQGPELLIRYENEEAVDDSQLPKDRFSAERLKGVDSTLKIQPAELGDSAVYLCASSPSSYEQYFGPGTRLTVT.

The chain couples TRBV30 to TRBJ1-2, with D possibly being TRBD1 (5 bases). Between the trimmed V and J ends, which lost 2 bases and 4 bases, there was a span of 8 bases. The CDR3 is made up of 12 amino acids. The V gene's germline CDR1 is GTSNPN and CDR2 SVGIG (reference sequence). The CDR3 region has the DNA TGTGCCTGGAGTAGGGGATCCTATGGCTACACCTTC. Amino acids: CAWSRGSYGYTF.

This clonotype has only one observation. The rearrangement joins TRBV24-1 to TRBJ2-1; D call uncertain. Germline loops: CDR1 KGHDR, CDR2 SFDVKD. V was pared by 3 bases and J by 4 bases, with 6 bases between. The CDR3 is made up of 13 amino acids. In DNA form, the CDR3 reads TGTGCCACCAGTGATAGTATATACAATGAGCAGTTCTTC. It encodes CATSDSIYNEQFF.

The V gene is TRBV10-3, the J gene TRBJ1-2; the D gene is possibly TRBD1 (6 bases). The V gene's germline CDR1 is ENHRY and CDR2 SYGVKD. Trimming left V 8 bases short and J 3 bases short, with 16 bases between. The CDR3 has 14 residues. The CDR3 loop reads CAIAAGGPYYGYTF. As DNA, the CDR3 is TGTGCCATCGCCGCCGGGGGGCCCTACTATGGCTACACCTTC.

J is TRBJ1-1 and V is TRBV3-1, with D hard to call. Looked up from germline, CDR1 is LGHDT and CDR2 is YNNKEL (reference sequence). With 4 bases removed from V and 12 bases from J, the gap between germline ends came to 24 bases. This CDR3 region has 15 residues. The CDR3 bases are TGTGCCAGCAGCCCTACATATCTAGTAGGCTCCGGTCCTTTCTTT. It translates to CASSPTYLVGSGPFF.

For the CDR3, the DNA is TGTGCCAGTACGGGGTCCTATAATTCACCCCTCCACTTT. Its protein product is CASTGSYNSPLHF. J is TRBJ1-6 and V is TRBV12-3 or TRBV12-4; no clear D gene. V was trimmed by 9 bases and J by 1 base, leaving 7 bases between them. CDR3 size: 13 residues.

The rearrangement links TRBV5-1 to TRBJ2-2; D is uncertain. The length of the CDR3 is 15 residues. V was trimmed by 0 bases and J by 4 bases, leaving 10 bases between them. Per germline, CDR1 SGHRS and CDR2 YFSETQ. CDR3 in DNA: TGCGCCAGCAGCTTGGCTGCCCGCGGCACCGGGGAGCTGTTTTTT. Its protein is CASSLAARGTGELFF.

The chain has TRBV12-3 or TRBV12-4 and TRBJ1-6; a weak D match, TRBD1 (5 bases). V was pared by 1 base and J by 8 bases, with 12 bases between. The CDR3 has 15 residues. Written as DNA, the CDR3 is TGTGCCAGCAGTTTAGGGGACGTAGAGCATTCACCCCTCCACTTT. As protein: CASSLGDVEHSPLHF.

V usage is TRBV7-2 and J usage is TRBJ1-1; D remains unclear. Trimming removed 1 base at V and 8 bases at J, with 11 bases between. Looked up from germline, CDR1 is SGHTA and CDR2 is FQGNSA. The CDR3 has 13 amino acids. In DNA, the CDR3 is TGTGCCAGCAGCTTAGAGCCCCTGGCCGAAGCTTTCTTT. As protein: CASSLEPLAEAFF.

This clonotype was seen just once. This chain connects TRBV11-2 to TRBJ2-7; perhaps TRBD1 as D (5 bases). Germline assignment: CDR1 SGHAT and CDR2 FQNNGV. The CDR3 runs to 12 residues. V was clipped by 5 bases and J by 6 bases, with 11 bases between them. In DNA form, the CDR3 reads TGTGCCAGCAGCCTCAGGGTGGGCGAGCAGTACTTC. Translating it yields CASSLRVGEQYF.